This note documents a single T cell receptor beta chain sequence. Assay used: immunoSEQ multiplex PCR; TCRdb lists only in-frame clones, some missing. The sample contains fewer than 70,000 clones, almost 95% of which appear only once. The data were taken from a study of T cell changes during pregnancy in multiple sclerosis. V dropped 4 bases and J dropped 5; count of bases not matched to a gene: 9. This CDR3 has 15 amino acids. CDR1 is SGHRS, CDR2 YFSETQ, per germline. The J gene is TRBJ1-1, the V gene TRBV5-1; TRBD1 agrees at 9 bases. The sequence derives from a female donor in good health, enrolled as a control in a pregnancy study. The input for sequencing was CD8+ T cells from peripheral blood mononuclear cells, taken in the third trimester of pregnancy. CDR3 DNA sequence: TGCGCCAGCAGCACCGGGACAGGGCGAGGAACTGAAGCTTTCTTT. Its translation: CASSTGTGRGTEAFF.